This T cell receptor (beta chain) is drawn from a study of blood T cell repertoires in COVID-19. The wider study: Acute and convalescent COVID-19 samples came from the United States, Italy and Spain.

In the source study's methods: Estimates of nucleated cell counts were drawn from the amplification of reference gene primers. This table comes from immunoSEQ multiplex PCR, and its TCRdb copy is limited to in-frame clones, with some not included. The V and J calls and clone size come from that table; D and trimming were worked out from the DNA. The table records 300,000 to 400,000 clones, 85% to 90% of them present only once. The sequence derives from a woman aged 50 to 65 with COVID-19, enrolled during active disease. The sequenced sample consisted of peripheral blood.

CDR3 sequence: CASSLGNEQGAFF. The CDR3 bases are TGCGCCAGCAGCTTGGGGAATGAACAGGGAGCTTTCTTT. V is TRBV5-1 and J is TRBJ1-1; tentative D call: TRBD1 (6 bases). V dropped 0 bases and J dropped 10 bases, with 13 bases sitting between them. The CDR3 has 13 amino acids. In germline, CDR1 is SGHRS, CDR2 YFSETQ.